The entry below gives a single T cell receptor beta chain sequence along with its context. This sample is drawn from a study of blood T cell repertoires in COVID-19. Study details: PBMCs, B-cell-depleted T cells, or T cells were the source of the cDNA or gDNA that made up the material.

In the original analysis: Estimation of nucleated cell counts relied on the amplification of reference gene primers. Libraries were prepared by immunoSEQ multiplex PCR; TCRdb keeps only in-frame clonotypes and omits some of them. V and J calls and clone size come straight from that table; D and trimming were deduced from the DNA. The sample holds some 200,000 clones, 86% seen once. V gave up 3 bases and J gave up 2 bases, with 10 bases separating them. The germline gives CDR1 MDHEN, CDR2 SYDVKM. The CDR3 length is 14 residues. The sample was peripheral blood. V and J are TRBV28 and TRBJ2-5; the D gene is possibly TRBD2 (6 bases). The receptor was isolated from a man of 80 years or more with acute or convalescent COVID-19. This CDR3 reads CASSFSAGQETQYF. DNA of the CDR3: TGTGCCAGCAGTTTCTCCGCGGGACAAGAGACCCAGTACTTC.